The rows below give T cell receptor beta chains drawn from one sample of a study of T cell changes during pregnancy in multiple sclerosis. Assay used: immunoSEQ multiplex PCR; TCRdb lists only in-frame clones, some missing. The repertoire holds 40,000 or so clones, around 90% seen once, with approximately 0.38% in the top ten. This specimen was CD4+ T cells from peripheral blood mononuclear cells, taken after pregnancy. The source of these receptors is a female donor in good health, enrolled as a control in a pregnancy study. Each CDR3 is given with its conserved first and last residue. Each record gives: clone size, J gene, V gene, D gene, CDR3 DNA, CDR3 protein. D genes are given only for firm matches. Rows give clone size only sometimes, using once, few, many, or a class for an expanded clone.

-	TRBJ1-2	TRBV11-3	-	TGTGCCAGCAGCTTAGATCCGGCGGGCGGCTACACCTTC	CASSLDPAGGYTF
-	TRBJ2-1	TRBV15	TRBD2	TGTGCCACCAGCGCCCCGAAAGCGGGGATCGACAATGAGCAGTTCTTC	CATSAPKAGIDNEQFF
-	TRBJ2-7	TRBV23-1	-	TGCGCCAGCAGTCAAAAACAGGGTTGGGGGTACGAGCAGTACTTC	CASSQKQGWGYEQYF
once	TRBJ1-5	TRBV30	-	TGTGCCTGGAGTACTAGTTTTGGGGAAAATCAGCCCCAGCATTTT	CAWSTSFGENQPQHF
-	TRBJ2-4	TRBV5-5	-	TGTGCCAGCAGCCTGCAGGAGGGAGAGGCCAAAAACATTCAGTACTTC	CASSLQEGEAKNIQYF
-	TRBJ1-2	TRBV18	TRBD1	TGTGCCAGCCGGGACAGCACTAACTATAGCTACACCTTC	CASRDSTNYSYTF
-	TRBJ1-3	TRBV6-6	-	TGTGCAGCGAACTCCGGGGGGGGTTCTGGAAACACCATATATTTT	CAANSGGGSGNTIYF
-	TRBJ2-7	TRBV5-1	TRBD1	TGCGCCAGCAGCTTGTGGGACAGGGGCCACGAGCAGTACTTC	CASSLWDRGHEQYF
-	TRBJ1-2	TRBV14	-	TGTGCCAGCAGCCCCCGTCCAGGGCAAGGGAACTATGGCTACACCTTC	CASSPRPGQGNYGYTF
-	TRBJ1-1	TRBV30	TRBD1	TGTGCCTGTAGGCGGGACAGGGGTGCGACTGAAGCTTTCTTT	CACRRDRGATEAFF
-	TRBJ2-5	TRBV5-8	TRBD2	TGTGCCAGCAGCGAGGGACTAGCGGGAGGGCCGGGAGAGACCCAGTACTTC	CASSEGLAGGPGETQYF
-	TRBJ2-3	TRBV28	-	TGTGCCAGCAGTTTAACGGGAGGCACAGATACGCAGTATTTT	CASSLTGGTDTQYF
-	TRBJ2-3	TRBV9	-	TGTGCCAGCAGCTTTAGACTCTCCACAGATACGCAGTATTTT	CASSFRLSTDTQYF
-	TRBJ2-5	TRBV6-6	TRBD1	TGTGCCAGCCGACCGGGACAGCAAGAGACCCAGTACTTC	CASRPGQQETQYF
-	TRBJ1-5	TRBV28	TRBD1	TGTGCCAGCAGTTCCCGGACAGGGTGGAGCAATCAGCCCCAGCATTTT	CASSSRTGWSNQPQHF
-	TRBJ2-3	TRBV19	-	TGTGCCAGTAGTATGAGGAGGACTAGCACAGATACGCAGTATTTT	CASSMRRTSTDTQYF
-	TRBJ1-2	TRBV9	-	TGTGCCAGCGGAGGGGTTGGCTACACCTTC	CASGGVGYTF
-	TRBJ1-1	TRBV6-6	-	TGTGCCAGCAGTTACCCCCCCGCAGTCGAAGCTTTCTTT	CASSYPPAVEAFF
-	TRBJ1-6	TRBV6-6	-	TGTGCCAGCAGTGACTACCACAGGGCTTCACCCCTCCACTTT	CASSDYHRASPLHF
-	TRBJ2-1	TRBV5-1	TRBD2	TGCGCCAGCAGCTTAGGCGGGGGGGCCTACAATGAGCAGTTCTTC	CASSLGGGAYNEQFF